This TCR beta chain was obtained from a study of T cell changes during pregnancy in multiple sclerosis. Only in-frame clones appear in the TCRdb table, and some are missing; sequencing was by immunoSEQ multiplex PCR. The profile covers roughly 90,000 clones, with roughly 91% appearing a single time and about 3.9% taken by the ten largest. Material: peripheral blood, obtained in the first trimester of pregnancy. This clonotype was obtained from a female donor with multiple sclerosis, enrolled in a pregnancy study.

The CDR3 loop reads CASSFYGDGELFF. DNA of the CDR3: TGCGCCAGCAGCTTTTACGGGGACGGGGAGCTGTTTTTT. The chain carries TRBV5-1 and TRBJ2-2; D perhaps matches TRBD2 (5 bases). CDR1 is SGHRS, CDR2 YFSETQ, per germline. This CDR3 spans 13 amino acids. The V end was cut by 2 bases, the J end by 7 bases, with 9 bases between. The entire variable domain, with the rest obtained from reference TRBV5-1 and TRBJ2-2, is as follows: KAGVTQTPRYLIKTRGQQVTLSCSPISGHRSVSWYQQTPGQGLQFLFEYFSETQRNKGNFPGRFSGRQFSNSRSEMNVSTLELGDSALYLCASSFYGDGELFFGEGSRLTVL.